The clone carrying this T cell receptor (beta chain) was found once. As processed by the authors: Amplifying reference gene primers gave estimates of nucleated cell counts. Profiled with immunoSEQ multiplex PCR; TCRdb holds only in-frame clones, not every one. Clone size and the V and J calls come from that table; the DNA yielded D and trimming. The profile covers roughly 180,000 clones, with 80% to 90% appearing a single time and roughly 7.7% taken by the ten largest. The source of the sample is a study of blood T cell repertoires in COVID-19. The overall study: From the United States, Italy and Spain came samples of acute and convalescent COVID-19. T cells, B-cell-depleted T cells, or PBMCs provided the cDNA or gDNA that served as material.

CDR1 SGHNT and CDR2 YENEEA come from the germline V gene. V lost 2 bases and J lost 5, with 15 bases in between. This CDR3 spans 15 amino acids. The TCR was taken from a man aged 35-49 years who had recovered from COVID-19. The material sequenced was peripheral blood. The V gene is TRBV11-3, the J gene TRBJ2-5, with a weak D call TRBD2 (6 bases). CDR3 residues: CASSLSQVGGETQYF. The CDR3 DNA is TGTGCCAGCAGCTTAAGCCAGGTTGGAGGGGAGACCCAGTACTTC.